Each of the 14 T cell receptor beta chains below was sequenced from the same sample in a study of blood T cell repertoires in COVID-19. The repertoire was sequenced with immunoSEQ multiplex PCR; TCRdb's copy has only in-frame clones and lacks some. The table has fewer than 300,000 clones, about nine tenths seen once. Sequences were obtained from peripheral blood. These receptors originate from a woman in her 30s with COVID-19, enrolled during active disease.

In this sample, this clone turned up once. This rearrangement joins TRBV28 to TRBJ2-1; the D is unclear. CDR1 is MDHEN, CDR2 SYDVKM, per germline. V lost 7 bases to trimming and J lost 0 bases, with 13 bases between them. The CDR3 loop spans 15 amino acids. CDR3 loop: CASIRDISSYNEQFF. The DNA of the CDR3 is TGTGCCAGCATTCGAGACATTAGCTCCTACAATGAGCAGTTCTTC.

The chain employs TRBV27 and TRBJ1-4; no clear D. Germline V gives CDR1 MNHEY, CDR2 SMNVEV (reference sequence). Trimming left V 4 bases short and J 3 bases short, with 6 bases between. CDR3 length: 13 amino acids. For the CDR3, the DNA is TGTGCCAGCAGTTCTTATGCTAATGAAAAACTGTTTTTT. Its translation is CASSSYANEKLFF.

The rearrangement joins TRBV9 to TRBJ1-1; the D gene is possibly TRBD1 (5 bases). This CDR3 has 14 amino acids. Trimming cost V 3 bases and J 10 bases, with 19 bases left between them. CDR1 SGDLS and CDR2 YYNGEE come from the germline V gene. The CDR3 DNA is TGTGCCAGCAGCGCAAACCCGGAGGGGCGCGGAGCTTTCTTT. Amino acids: CASSANPEGRGAFF. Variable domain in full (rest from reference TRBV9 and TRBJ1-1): DSGVTQTPKHLITATGQRVTLRCSPRSGDLSVYWYQQSLDQGLQFLIQYYNGEERAKGNILERFSAQQFPDLHSELNLSSLELGDSALYFCASSANPEGRGAFFGQGTRLTVV.

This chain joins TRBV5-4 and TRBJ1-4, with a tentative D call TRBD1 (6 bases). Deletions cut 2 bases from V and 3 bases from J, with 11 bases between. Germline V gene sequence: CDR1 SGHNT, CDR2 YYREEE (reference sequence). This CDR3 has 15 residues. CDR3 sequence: CASSLEGGANEKLFF. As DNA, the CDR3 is TGTGCCAGCAGCTTAGAGGGGGGGGCTAATGAAAAACTGTTTTTT.

CDR3 loop: CASSWDRARYEAFF. The CDR3 DNA is TGTGCCAGCAGCTGGGACAGGGCGCGTTATGAAGCTTTCTTT. The J gene is TRBJ1-1, the V gene TRBV5-5; 9 bases match TRBD1. The V gene's germline CDR1 is SGHKS and CDR2 YYEKEE (reference sequence). V gave up 3 bases and J gave up 7 bases; unmatched junction bases: 7. This CDR3 spans 14 amino acids.

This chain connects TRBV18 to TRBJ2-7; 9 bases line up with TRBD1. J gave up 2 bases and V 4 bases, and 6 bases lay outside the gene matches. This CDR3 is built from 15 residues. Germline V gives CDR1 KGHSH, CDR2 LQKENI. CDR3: CASSLAGTGTYEQYF. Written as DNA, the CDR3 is TGTGCCAGCTCACTTGCCGGGACAGGGACCTACGAGCAGTACTTC.

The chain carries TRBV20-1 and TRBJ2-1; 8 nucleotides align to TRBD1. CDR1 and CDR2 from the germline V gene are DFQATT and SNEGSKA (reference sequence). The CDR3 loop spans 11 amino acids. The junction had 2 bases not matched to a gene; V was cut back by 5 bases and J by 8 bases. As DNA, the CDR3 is TGCAGTGCTGAGGACAGGGATGAGCAGTTCTTC. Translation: CSAEDRDEQFF.

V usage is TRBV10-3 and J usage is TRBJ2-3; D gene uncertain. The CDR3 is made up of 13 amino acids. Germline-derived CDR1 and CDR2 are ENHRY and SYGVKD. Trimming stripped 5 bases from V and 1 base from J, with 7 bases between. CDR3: CAISYPGTDTQYF. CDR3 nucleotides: TGTGCCATCAGTTACCCGGGCACAGATACGCAGTATTTT.

CDR3 region: CATSEGQGVSPDTQYF. CDR3 nucleotides: TGTGCCACCAGTGAGGGACAGGGAGTTTCCCCAGATACGCAGTATTTT. The rearrangement joins TRBV24-1 to TRBJ2-3, with 9 bases identical to TRBD1. The V segment lost 4 bases and the J segment 4 bases; nucleotides outside the gene matches: 8. Germline lookup yields CDR1 KGHDR and CDR2 SFDVKD. The CDR3 covers 16 residues.

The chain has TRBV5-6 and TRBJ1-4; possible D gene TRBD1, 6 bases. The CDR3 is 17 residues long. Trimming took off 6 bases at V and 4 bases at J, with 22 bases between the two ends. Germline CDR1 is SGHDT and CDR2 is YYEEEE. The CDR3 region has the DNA TGTGCCAGCAATTTCCCCGGGCGGAAAGGGGGTAATGAAAAACTGTTTTTT. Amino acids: CASNFPGRKGGNEKLFF.

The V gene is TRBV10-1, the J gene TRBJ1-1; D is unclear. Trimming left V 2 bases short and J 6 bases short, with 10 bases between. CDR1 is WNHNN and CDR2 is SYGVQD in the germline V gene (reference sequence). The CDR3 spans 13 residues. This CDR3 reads CASSEGSGAEAFF. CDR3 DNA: TGCGCCAGCAGTGAGGGGAGCGGGGCTGAAGCTTTCTTT.

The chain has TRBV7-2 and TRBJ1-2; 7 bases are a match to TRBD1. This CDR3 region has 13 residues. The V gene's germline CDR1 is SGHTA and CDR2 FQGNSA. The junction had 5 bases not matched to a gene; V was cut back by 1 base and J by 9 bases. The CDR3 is CASSLGQGLSYTF. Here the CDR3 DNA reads TGTGCCAGCAGCTTAGGACAGGGTTTGAGCTACACCTTC.

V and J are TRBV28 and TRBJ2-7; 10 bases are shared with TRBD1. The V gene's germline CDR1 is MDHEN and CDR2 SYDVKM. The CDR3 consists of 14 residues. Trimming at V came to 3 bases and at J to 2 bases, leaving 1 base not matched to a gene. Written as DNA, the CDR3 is TGTGCCAGCAGTTTCGGGACAGGGGCCTACGAGCAGTACTTC. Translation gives CASSFGTGAYEQYF.

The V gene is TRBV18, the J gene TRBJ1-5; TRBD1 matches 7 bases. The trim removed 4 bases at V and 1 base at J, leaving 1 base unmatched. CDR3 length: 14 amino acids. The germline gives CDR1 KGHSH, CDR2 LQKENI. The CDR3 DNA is TGTGCCAGCTCACGGGGACAGAGCAATCAGCCCCAGCATTTT. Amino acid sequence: CASSRGQSNQPQHF.